This section outlines one T cell receptor (beta chain) sequence together with its context. Its cognate antigen has yet to be identified. No quality values exist for individual bases; no much larger clone is one base distant. The entry originates in a study of human T cells and chemical hapten exposure (dated by TCRdb to about 2021). With respect to the entire study: For sensitization, 2% DPC in acetone was applied to a roughly 2 cm by roughly 2 cm area of upper inner arm skin. Patch tests used Finn chambers with 0.01% DPC on the upper back, scored after 6 days by International Contact Dermatitis Research Group standards. From each blood RNA sample, both TCR alpha and TCR beta chains were sequenced. The study tracked peripheral blood TCR repertoire changes in vivo during primary and secondary sensitization to the hapten diphenylcyclopropenone (DPC) in alopecia patients. Weekly therapeutic DPC doses were additionally applied to the scalp of patients throughout the roughly 25-week study period. Libraries were combined into a pool for sequencing, and differences in TCR yield between samples came mainly from small differences in library volumes within the pool. About 29 alopecia patients gave blood for TCR sequencing at one to four time points (pre-sensitization, 2, 6 and 24 weeks). Patient blood was sampled pre-sensitization (week 0) and at 2, 6 and about 24 weeks after DPC sensitization. The patient cohort, mostly female, included alopecia areata with under or over 50% scalp involvement, alopecia totalis and alopecia universalis.

Including cysteine and phenylalanine, the CDR3 has 17 amino acids. Here the CDR3 DNA is all that survives: 51 bases in frame from base 1. The junction shows trimming of 2 bases on V and 2 bases on J, plus 14 bases between the germline ends. CDR1 and CDR2 are read off the germline V gene as SGHRS and YFSETQ. Library creation used RACE. The sequencing machine was a NextSeq 500. Library preparation attached unique molecular identifiers to individual cDNA molecules for quantitative, reproducible TCR counting. The published analysis was carried out like this. Samples had a median of about 96,000 TCRs, with a range from roughly 23,224 to 700,000. The Decombinator software suite was used to annotate V, J and CDR3 in the TCR reads. To make PS versus PT1 abundance plots, every sample was subsampled to the same number of TCRs (28,000). TCRs were defined as expanded if absent before sensitization and observed at least eight times at the 2-week time point. In-frame beta chains were kept once TCRdb had trimmed the public reads at Q25 with fastp and called clones with MiXCR. Under each unique CDR3 protein, matching rows form one entry showing the most common genes and DNA. It is TCRdb's table, rather than the study itself, that gives the V and J calls and clone size. This sample holds tens of thousands of distinct CDR3 sequences; approximately 10% were observed only once. The ten top clones hold 13% to 15% of the sample.

General conclusions and limits of the study: The number of TCRs above 1 in 1000 frequency did not change with DPC sensitization; there was no evidence of global repertoire structure alterations. Significantly more large CDR3 similarity clusters were formed by expanded TCRs than by pre-sensitization or healthy control sets, consistent with antigen-driven responses. A positive correlation was found between the number of PT1 expanded TCRs and patch test score, with significance reached at thresholds 8, 16 and 32 but not 4. Because all patients had alopecia, a presumed autoimmune disease, the immune response of the patients might differ from that of healthy individuals. Repeated subsampling changed both the strength of the expansion versus patch-test correlation and the threshold at which the correlation became significant.

According to the study, the label for this sample's time point signals: patch test 2, 6 weeks after DPC sensitization. In light of the paper, this sample's treatment or condition label describes: therapeutic diphenylcyclopropenone sensitization with weekly scalp DPC. Total RNA was extracted from unfractionated whole blood collected in Tempus Blood RNA tubes. At each patch-test visit, blood was drawn before the patch test was applied. To be eligible, patients had to be aged 18 to 70, diagnosed with alopecia and judged suitable for DPC therapy, while pregnant patients were excluded. The specimen was whole blood, collected in connection with sensitization to the hapten diphenylcyclopropenone (DPC). In this chain, TRBV5-1 is recombined with TRBJ2-6; 5 matching bases give a weak D call of TRBD1. The sequence was collected from a woman between 25 and 40 years old with alopecia areata. Some clones in this sample may be carry-over from other donors' samples. The CDR3 region has the sequence CASSLINQGTGANVLTF. DNA sequence: TGCGCCAGCAGCTTAATCAACCAGGGCACTGGGGCCAACGTCCTGACTTTC.